A single sample is the source of the 27 T cell receptor beta chains below, sequenced in a study of T cells after posttransplantation cyclophosphamide. This table comes from immunoSEQ multiplex PCR, and its TCRdb copy is limited to in-frame clones, with some not included. The table includes 25,000 to 35,000 clones, about nine tenths detected once. Cells defined as naive were viable CD3+CD4+ or CD3+CD8+ and CCR7+CD45RA+CD45RO-CD95-CD27+CD28+. Sequencing used naive CD4+ T cells sorted from PBMCs. The receptors derive from a woman in her sixties or seventies in good health, CMV-negative, and a related stem cell transplant donor.

The rearrangement joins TRBV28 to TRBJ1-2, with 8 bases aligning to TRBD1. This CDR3 contains 15 residues. V lost 2 bases to trimming and J lost 6 bases; unmatched junction nucleotides: 8. Looked up from germline, CDR1 is MDHEN and CDR2 is SYDVKM. Here the CDR3 reads CASSLAGGYIHGYTF. CDR3 nucleotides: TGTGCCAGCAGTTTAGCAGGGGGCTATATCCATGGCTACACCTTC.

The V and J genes are TRBV7-8 and TRBJ2-2; TRBD2 agrees at 12 bases. Germline V gene lookup returns CDR1 SGHVS and CDR2 FQNEAQ. With V trimmed by 2 bases and J by 5 bases, 6 bases remained unmatched. The CDR3 runs 17 residues. CDR3 in amino acids: CASSLTLAGGLTGELFF. CDR3 in DNA: TGTGCCAGCAGCTTAACACTAGCGGGGGGCCTGACCGGGGAGCTGTTTTTT.

This chain connects TRBV19 to TRBJ2-7, with TRBD2 matching over 7 bases. Germline CDR1 reads LNHDA; CDR2 reads SQIVND (reference sequence). V trimming: 8 bases; J trimming: 0 bases; junction bases outside the gene matches: 1. The CDR3 spans 12 residues. The CDR3 here is CASRGDSYEQYF. For the CDR3, the DNA is TGTGCCAGTCGGGGGGACTCCTACGAGCAGTACTTC.

J is TRBJ2-7 and V is TRBV28, with 9 bases matching TRBD1. Trimming removed 3 bases from V and 6 bases from J; junction bases left unmatched: 6. This CDR3 comprises 14 residues. Germline CDR1 is MDHEN and CDR2 is SYDVKM. The CDR3 DNA follows: TGTGCCAGCAGTTTGGGGGGGACAGGGTCCGAGCAGTACTTC. It yields the protein CASSLGGTGSEQYF.

The J gene is TRBJ2-1, the V gene TRBV5-4, with a tentative D call TRBD1 (6 bases). The CDR3 extends over 14 amino acids. V dropped 5 bases and J dropped 7 bases, with 16 bases sitting between them. Germline CDR1 is SGHNT and CDR2 is YYREEE (reference sequence). The CDR3 DNA follows: TGTGCCAGCAGTAAGGGGGAGAGGGGGAATGAGCAGTTCTTC. As protein: CASSKGERGNEQFF.

The V call is TRBV19, the J call TRBJ2-7; the D gene is possibly TRBD2 (6 bases). Trimming removed 5 bases at V and 0 bases at J, with 17 bases between. CDR1 is LNHDA and CDR2 is SQIVND in the germline V gene (reference sequence). The CDR3 is 16 residues long. The CDR3 sequence: CASSPSGRRDSYEQYF. DNA for the CDR3: TGTGCCAGTAGTCCCTCGGGTAGGAGGGACTCCTACGAGCAGTACTTC.

This chain connects TRBV28 to TRBJ2-7, with D unclear. Germline CDR1 MDHEN, CDR2 SYDVKM. The CDR3 runs 15 residues. V lost 6 bases to trimming and J lost 7 bases, with 22 bases between them. The CDR3 sequence is CASSSLSFGLLEQYF. CDR3 nucleotide sequence: TGTGCCAGCAGCTCCCTTTCTTTTGGCCTCTTAGAGCAGTACTTC.

The V call is TRBV4-3, the J call TRBJ2-1, with TRBD1 identical over 9 bases. Germline V gives CDR1 LGHNA, CDR2 YSLEER. After removal of 1 base from V and 1 base from J, the junction contained 5 bases not matched to a gene. The CDR3 sequence is 17 residues long. CDR3 loop: CASSQVRGQGSYNEQFF. The CDR3, as DNA: TGCGCCAGCAGCCAAGTTAGGGGACAGGGTTCCTACAATGAGCAGTTCTTC.

The rearrangement uses TRBV29-1 and TRBJ2-1, with D tentatively TRBD1 (7 bases). This CDR3 is 14 amino acids long. Trimming took off 4 bases at V and 3 bases at J, with 13 bases between the two ends. Germline-derived CDR1 and CDR2 are SQVTM and ANQGSEA. This chain's CDR3 is CSVAVQGGYNEQFF. The CDR3 DNA reads TGCAGCGTTGCTGTCCAGGGGGGCTACAATGAGCAGTTCTTC.

The chain links TRBV5-4 to TRBJ2-4, with D uncertain. The CDR3 is made up of 16 amino acids. The V end lost 4 bases, the J end lost 1 base, and 15 bases lay between the germline ends. Germline V gene lookup returns CDR1 SGHNT and CDR2 YYREEE (reference sequence). Here the CDR3 DNA reads TGTGCCAGCAGCCCCACAAGATCCTCTGCCAAAAACATTCAGTACTTC. It is translated as CASSPTRSSAKNIQYF.

The V and J genes are TRBV4-1 and TRBJ1-4; 8 bases match TRBD1. V shed 3 bases, J shed 3 bases, and the junction held 6 bases outside the gene matches. The CDR3 contains 16 residues. Germline V lookup: CDR1 MGHRA, CDR2 YSYEKL. The CDR3 nucleotides read TGCGCCAGCAGCCAGGCAGGGGGCCAAGCTAATGAAAAACTGTTTTTT. This sequence encodes CASSQAGGQANEKLFF.

The rearrangement links TRBV9 to TRBJ1-1, with D unclear. The V end lost 0 bases, the J end lost 0 bases, and 9 bases lay between the germline ends. Germline lookup yields CDR1 SGDLS and CDR2 YYNGEE. This CDR3 comprises 15 residues. The CDR3: CASSVGTGMNTEAFF. Written as DNA, the CDR3 is TGTGCCAGCAGCGTAGGGACTGGGATGAACACTGAAGCTTTCTTT.

The V call is TRBV2, the J call TRBJ2-3; the match to TRBD2 covers 13 bases. This CDR3 is 16 amino acids long. With V trimmed by 8 bases and J by 4 bases, 9 bases remained unmatched. Germline CDR1 SNHLY, CDR2 FYNNEI. In nucleotides, the CDR3 is TGTGCCAGCCGCTCGACTAGCGGGGGGCCGGCAGATACGCAGTATTTT. It is translated as CASRSTSGGPADTQYF.

This chain uses TRBV30 with TRBJ1-1, with TRBD1 as a possible D gene (6 bases). CDR1 is GTSNPN and CDR2 is SVGIG in the germline V gene (reference sequence). CDR3 length: 12 residues. V lost 8 bases to trimming and J lost 3 bases, with 13 bases between them. CDR3 loop: CARRTVYTEAFF. DNA for the CDR3: TGTGCCCGACGGACAGTCTACACTGAAGCTTTCTTT.

J is TRBJ2-1 and V is TRBV21-1; TRBD2 is the table's D call, not checked against the DNA. TRBV21-1 is a documented pseudogene. The CDR3 has 15 amino acids. For the CDR3, the DNA is TGTGCCAGCAGGGGGGTTCGACTAGTCAAGAATGAGCAGTTCTTC. Its translation: CASRGVRLVKNEQFF.

The chain links TRBV7-2 to TRBJ2-3, with TRBD2 identical over 10 bases. The junction had 12 bases not matched to a gene; V was cut back by 5 bases and J by 4 bases. Germline-derived CDR1 and CDR2 are SGHTA and FQGNSA. This CDR3 spans 17 amino acids. CDR3 in DNA: TGTGCCAGCAGCCCTCAGCGGGGGGGCGGTAGGCCAGATACGCAGTATTTT. Translation gives CASSPQRGGGRPDTQYF.

The J gene is TRBJ1-2, the V gene TRBV6-5, with D tentatively TRBD1 (5 bases). Germline CDR1 and CDR2: MNHEY and SVGAGI. The CDR3 is 13 amino acids. V lost 0 bases and J 7 bases, leaving 9 bases between the germline ends. The CDR3 DNA reads TGTGCCAGCAGTTACTCGTTCGGGGGTGGCTACACCTTC. Its protein is CASSYSFGGGYTF.

The chain links TRBV7-3 to TRBJ2-5; 8 bases map to TRBD2. This CDR3 spans 15 amino acids. Germline V gene data show CDR1 as SGHTA and CDR2 as FQGTGA. V shed 5 bases, J shed 5 bases, and the junction held 10 bases outside the gene matches. The CDR3 sequence is CASSPTRGGPETQYF. For the CDR3, the DNA is TGTGCCAGCAGCCCTACTCGCGGGGGGCCGGAGACCCAGTACTTC.

Note on this clone: One end of the junction fails to match germline, which may point to a read error. Other nucleotide sequences from this sample produce the same CDR3. The rearrangement joins TRBV5-1 to TRBJ1-6, with D perhaps TRBD1 (5 bases). CDR1 SGHRS and CDR2 YFSETQ come from the germline V gene. The CDR3 runs to 17 residues. This chain's CDR3 is CASRDGGVSSYNSPLHF. The CDR3 DNA reads TGCGCCAGCAGGGATGGGGGGGTCAGCTCCTATAATTCCCCCCTCCACTTT.

The chain is built from TRBV4-1 and TRBJ2-1; no firm D call. V dropped 1 base and J dropped 4 bases, with 11 bases sitting between them. Germline CDR1 reads MGHRA; CDR2 reads YSYEKL. This CDR3 is built from 15 residues. CDR3 in DNA: TGCGCCAGCAGCCAAGTCGGCGGAGCTTACAATGAGCAGTTCTTC. Its protein product is CASSQVGGAYNEQFF.

The chain joins TRBV5-4 to TRBJ2-5, with 7 bases lining up with TRBD2. J gave up 7 bases and V 4 bases, and 10 bases lay outside the gene matches. The CDR3 runs 14 residues. CDR1 and CDR2 from the germline V gene are SGHNT and YYREEE (reference sequence). DNA for the CDR3: TGTGCCAGCAGCATCGGGGGGTCCGAGTTGACCCAGTACTTC. Translating it yields CASSIGGSELTQYF.

The chain recombines TRBV5-4 with TRBJ1-2; 10 bases fit TRBD1. Germline V CDR1 and CDR2: SGHNT, YYREEE (reference sequence). V was pared by 4 bases and J by 3 bases, with 6 bases of the junction left unmatched. This CDR3 spans 15 amino acids. DNA of the CDR3: TGTGCCAGCAGCAAAACCGGGACAGGGGACTATGGCTACACCTTC. This codes for CASSKTGTGDYGYTF.

The chain combines TRBV9 with TRBJ1-6; D gene ambiguous. With 1 base removed from V and 7 bases from J, the gap between germline ends came to 15 bases. Germline V gives CDR1 SGDLS, CDR2 YYNGEE. The CDR3 runs 16 residues. DNA of the CDR3: TGTGCCAGCAGCGTATCGGGTAACACCCAGAATTCACCCCTCCACTTT. It is translated as CASSVSGNTQNSPLHF.

This sequence joins TRBV6-5 and TRBJ1-1, with 8 bases matching TRBD1. The CDR3 consists of 15 residues. CDR1 and CDR2 from the germline V gene are MNHEY and SVGAGI. After removal of 4 bases from V and 2 bases from J, the junction contained 6 bases not matched to a gene. This CDR3 reads CASSFRTGFNTEAFF. The CDR3 DNA reads as TGTGCCAGCAGTTTCCGGACAGGGTTCAACACTGAAGCTTTCTTT.

This clone has just a few counts. This chain links TRBV27 with TRBJ1-3, with TRBD1 as a possible D gene (5 bases). Germline-derived CDR1 and CDR2 are MNHEY and SMNVEV (reference sequence). The CDR3 has 14 residues. V was pared by 3 bases and J by 1 base, with 7 bases between. The CDR3 protein is CASSFGGSGNTIYF. The CDR3 DNA is TGTGCCAGCAGTTTCGGGGGGTCTGGAAACACCATATATTTT.

The J gene is TRBJ2-3, the V gene TRBV6-6, with D perhaps matching TRBD2 (6 bases). The germline V and J ends were trimmed by 6 bases and 5 bases, with 15 bases remaining between them. The CDR3 spans 14 residues. The germline V gene encodes CDR1 MNHNY and CDR2 SVGAGI (reference sequence). The CDR3 sequence: CASRLGRGLDTQYF. CDR3 bases: TGTGCCAGCAGATTGGGGCGGGGCCTAGATACGCAGTATTTT.

V gene TRBV19 combines with J gene TRBJ2-3; 9 bases align to TRBD2. V trimming: 9 bases; J trimming: 4 bases; junction bases outside the gene matches: 8. Germline V gene data show CDR1 as LNHDA and CDR2 as SQIVND (reference sequence). The CDR3 runs 14 residues. The CDR3 nucleotides read TGTGCCAGCCAACTTAGCGGGGGCGCAGATACGCAGTATTTT. It codes for CASQLSGGADTQYF.